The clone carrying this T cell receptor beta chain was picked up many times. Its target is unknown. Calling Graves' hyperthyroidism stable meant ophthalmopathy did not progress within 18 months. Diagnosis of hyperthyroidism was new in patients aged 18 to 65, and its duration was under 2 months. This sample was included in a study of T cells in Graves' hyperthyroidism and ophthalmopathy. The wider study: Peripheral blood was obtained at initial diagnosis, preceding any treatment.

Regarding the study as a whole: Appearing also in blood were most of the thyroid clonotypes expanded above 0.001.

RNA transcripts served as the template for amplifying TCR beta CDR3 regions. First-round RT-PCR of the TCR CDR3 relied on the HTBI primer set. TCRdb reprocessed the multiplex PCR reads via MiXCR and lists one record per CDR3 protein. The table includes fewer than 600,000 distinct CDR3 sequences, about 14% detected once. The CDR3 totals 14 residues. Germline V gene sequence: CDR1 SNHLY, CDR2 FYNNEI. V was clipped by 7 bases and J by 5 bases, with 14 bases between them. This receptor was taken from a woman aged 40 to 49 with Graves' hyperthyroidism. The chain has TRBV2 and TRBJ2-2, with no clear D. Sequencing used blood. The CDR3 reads CASKNGPSTGELFF. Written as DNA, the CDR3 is TGTGCCAGCAAAAATGGACCTTCTACCGGGGAGCTGTTTTTT.